This T cell receptor beta chain was retrieved from a study of T cells in localized non-small cell lung cancer. To note about this clone: The antigen is not known.

The CDR3 has 14 amino acids. The V and J ends lost 7 bases and 5 bases respectively, with 16 bases between them. Germline V CDR1 and CDR2: SGHVS, FQNEAQ. Study results and caveats: Only one tumor region was sequenced, so heterogeneity remains possible.

The data were produced by immunoSEQ multiplex PCR, yet TCRdb's version contains in-frame clones alone and is incomplete. The sample includes approximately 35,000 clones, roughly 90% of them seen just once. This sequence was found in a female donor over 55 with stage I lung adenocarcinoma. Sample: peripheral blood, taken before any cancer treatment. This rearrangement joins TRBV7-8 to TRBJ2-3; weak D call: TRBD1 (6 bases). The CDR3 reads CASNDRLRQDTQYF. DNA for the CDR3: TGTGCCAGCAACGACAGGTTACGGCAAGATACGCAGTATTTT. Complete variable domain (other parts from reference TRBV7-8 and TRBJ2-3): GAGVSQSPRYKVAKRGQDVALRCDPISGHVSLFWYQQALGQGPEFLTYFQNEAQLDKSGLPSDRFFAERPEGSVSTLKIQRTQQEDSAVYLCASNDRLRQDTQYFGPGTRLTVL.